Shown below are 10 T cell receptor beta chains from a single sample sequenced in a study of blood T cells in healthy people across ages. PCR was performed a second time for about 7 to 11 cycles using a sample-barcoded 5' primer and a J-beta primer mix. TCRdb reprocessed the 5' RACE reads via MiXCR and lists one record per CDR3 protein. The sample consists of roughly 680,000 distinct CDR3 sequences, 40% to 65% of them appearing once. Sequenced sample: blood. The receptors originated from a woman of 80 years or more in good health.

The V and J genes are TRBV20-1 and TRBJ2-1, with 8 bases aligning to TRBD2. The DNA end is a closer match to TRBJ2-7, so the J assignment may be wrong. The CDR3 runs 17 residues. Germline-derived CDR1 and CDR2 are DFQATT and SNEGSKA (reference sequence). The CDR3 nucleotides are TGCAGTGCTAGAGACCCACATAGCGGGGCTTCCTACAATGAGCAGTACTTC. Translated, it gives CSARDPHSGASYNEQYF.

This chain links TRBV5-1 with TRBJ2-3; D is undetermined. The CDR3 loop spans 14 amino acids. Per germline, CDR1 SGHRS and CDR2 YFSETQ. With 2 bases removed from V and 0 bases from J, the gap between germline ends came to 7 bases. CDR3 region: CASSFADSTDTQYF. The DNA for the CDR3 is TGCGCCAGCAGCTTCGCGGATAGCACAGATACGCAGTATTTT.

The chain uses TRBV27 and TRBJ2-1; 9 bases line up with TRBD2. Germline CDR1 MNHEY, CDR2 SMNVEV (reference sequence). This CDR3 contains 14 residues. V lost 8 bases to trimming and J lost 10 bases; unmatched junction nucleotides: 12. The CDR3 nucleotides are TGTGCCAGCGGGCTAGCGGGAAGTGGAAGAGAGCAGTTCTTC. It specifies CASGLAGSGREQFF.

A few counts support this clonotype. The chain joins TRBV28 to TRBJ2-1, with D uncertain. The CDR3 covers 13 residues. Trimming left V 5 bases short and J 5 bases short, with 10 bases between. Looked up from germline, CDR1 is MDHEN and CDR2 is SYDVKM. The CDR3 sequence is CASSLARNNEQFF. The CDR3 bases are TGTGCCAGCAGTCTGGCCCGCAACAATGAGCAGTTCTTC.

The chain has TRBV6-1 and TRBJ2-6; no clear D gene. The CDR3 consists of 16 residues. Per germline, CDR1 MNHNS and CDR2 SASEGT. V lost 4 bases and J lost 4, with 14 bases in between. The CDR3 here is CASSGMKGSGANVLTF. CDR3 nucleotides: TGTGCCAGCAGTGGAATGAAGGGTTCAGGGGCCAACGTCCTGACTTTC.

This clonotype was seen a single time. A read error may be the cause here, since a much bigger clone is one base away. The genes are TRBV7-2 and TRBJ2-3; D not certain. The CDR3 totals 14 residues. Germline lookup yields CDR1 SGHTA and CDR2 FQGNSA. Trimming cost V 5 bases and J 4 bases, with 13 bases left between them. The CDR3 loop is CASSLLGYADTQYF. CDR3 DNA sequence: TGTGCCAGCAGCCTCCTAGGCTACGCAGATACGCAGTATTTT. The full variable domain, with the rest looked up from reference TRBV7-2 and TRBJ2-3, is GAGVSQSPSNKVTEKGKDVELRCDPISGHTALYWYRQSLGQGLEFLIYFQGNSAPDKSGLPSDRFSAERTGGSVSTLTIQRTQQEDSAVYLCASSLLGYADTQYFGPGTRLTVL.

This chain joins TRBV9 and TRBJ2-5; 9 nucleotides align to TRBD1. Germline CDR1 is SGDLS and CDR2 is YYNGEE. The CDR3 consists of 13 residues. With 5 bases clipped from V and 11 bases from J, the junction kept 10 bases outside the gene matches. The CDR3 region has the DNA TGTGCCAGCAGAGGGACAGGGTCTGATGAGCAGTACTTC. Amino acid sequence: CASRGTGSDEQYF.

This rearrangement joins TRBV11-2 to TRBJ2-5; D is perhaps TRBD1 (6 bases). The ends were cut back, 0 bases at V and 7 bases at J, with 12 bases in the middle. The length of the CDR3 is 14 residues. CDR1 and CDR2 (germline): SGHAT, FQNNGV. CDR3 nucleotides: TGTGCCAGCAGCTTAGAGCAGGGGTCGCGGACCCAGTACTTC. Translated, it gives CASSLEQGSRTQYF.

This clonotype was detected ten times or more. This sequence joins TRBV12-3 or TRBV12-4 and TRBJ2-5; weak D call: TRBD2 (6 bases). The J call may be in error: the DNA end matches TRBJ2-7 better. The CDR3 loop spans 13 amino acids. In DNA form, the CDR3 reads TGTGCCAGCAGCAGCCTTTGGGGGGTCGAGCAGTACTTC. Amino acid sequence: CASSSLWGVEQYF.

Comments on this clonotype: One junction end disagrees with the germline gene, perhaps due to a read error. The chain recombines TRBV5-1 with TRBJ2-3; D is uncertain. Per germline, CDR1 SGHRS and CDR2 YFSETQ. The CDR3 runs 15 residues. The CDR3 is CASSFAALSTDTQYF. The CDR3, as DNA: TGCGCCAGCAGCTTTGCCGCCCTGAGCACGGATACGCAGTATTTT. The full variable domain, in which reference TRBV5-1 and TRBJ2-3 provide the parts outside the CDR3, is KAGVTQTPRYLIKTRGQQVTLSCSPISGHRSVSWYQQTPGQGLQFLFEYFSETQRNKGNFPGRFSGRQFSNSRSEMNVSTLELGDSALYLCASSFAALSTDTQYFGPGTRLTVL.